The 9 T cell receptor beta chains listed next were all sequenced from one sample in a study of PD-1 blockade in classical Hodgkin lymphoma. TCRdb's copy holds only in-frame clones and misses some; the assay was immunoSEQ multiplex PCR. The sample lists over 9,500 clones; roughly 82% were seen once. Documented time point: cycle 4 day 1 (C4D1), after more than 5 weeks of nivolumab. Each patient experienced a relapse that followed autologous stem cell transplantation, and brentuximab vedotin exposure varied. Here the sequenced sample was peripheral blood mononuclear cells (PBMCs), taken before the fourth cycle of nivolumab. These receptors were taken from a human donor with classical Hodgkin lymphoma.

The CDR3 spells CASSHTEAFF. CDR3 DNA: TGTGCCAGCAGCCACACTGAAGCTTTCTTT. J is TRBJ1-1 and V is TRBV11-2; D gene unclear. The CDR3 has 10 amino acids. Germline CDR1 and CDR2: SGHAT and FQNNGV. V was pared by 5 bases and J by 3 bases, with 1 base between.

The J gene is TRBJ2-3, the V gene TRBV7-9; TRBD2 might be the D (6 bases). Per germline, CDR1 SEHNR and CDR2 FQNEAQ (reference sequence). This CDR3 is 15 amino acids long. The V and J ends lost 2 bases and 0 bases respectively, with 9 bases between them. The DNA for the CDR3 is TGTGCCAGCAGCTTACGGGGGAGTAGCACAGATACGCAGTATTTT. Its translation is CASSLRGSSTDTQYF.

V usage is TRBV11-2 and J usage is TRBJ2-3; TRBD1 is a possible D gene (6 bases). V was cut by 4 bases and J by 1 base, with 21 bases left in between. The CDR3 contains 18 residues. Germline-derived CDR1 and CDR2 are SGHAT and FQNNGV. CDR3 sequence (DNA): TGTGCCAGCAGCTCGTTCGTGGGGGCGAGTCCAGGCACAGATACGCAGTATTTT. It specifies CASSSFVGASPGTDTQYF.

This clone was recorded a few times. V usage is TRBV7-2 and J usage is TRBJ2-3; possible D gene TRBD2, 6 bases. The germline CDR1 and CDR2 sequences are SGHTA and FQGNSA. V gave up 5 bases and J gave up 1 base, with 10 bases separating them. This CDR3 spans 14 amino acids. CDR3 protein: CASSPGLRTDTQYF. CDR3 nucleotides: TGTGCCAGCAGCCCGGGACTGCGCACAGATACGCAGTATTTT.

DNA of the CDR3: TGTGCCTGGAGTGGGGGAATCGGTGAAAAACTGTTTTTT. Amino acid sequence: CAWSGGIGEKLFF. This sequence joins TRBV30 and TRBJ1-4; no firm D call. The CDR3 is 13 amino acids. CDR1 is GTSNPN, CDR2 SVGIG, per germline (reference sequence). V was cut by 1 base and J by 7 bases, with 10 bases left in between.

The chain links TRBV6-1 to TRBJ1-2; no clear D gene. The CDR3 extends over 16 amino acids. From germline, CDR1 is MNHNS and CDR2 SASEGT. V was trimmed by 2 bases and J by 4 bases, leaving 17 bases between them. The chain's CDR3 is CASSEINPGRGYGYTF. DNA of the CDR3: TGTGCCAGCAGTGAAATAAACCCAGGTCGTGGCTATGGCTACACCTTC.

The chain employs TRBV27 and TRBJ1-4; D unresolved. CDR3 length: 15 amino acids. With 4 bases removed from V and 0 bases from J, the gap between germline ends came to 9 bases. The germline CDR1 and CDR2 sequences are MNHEY and SMNVEV (reference sequence). This CDR3 is CASSSRVATNEKLFF. The CDR3 bases are TGTGCCAGCAGTTCTCGGGTGGCAACTAATGAAAAACTGTTTTTT.

This clone is large within its sample. The V gene is TRBV19, the J gene TRBJ2-1; D unresolved. V was cut by 3 bases and J by 5 bases, with 14 bases left in between. The CDR3 runs to 15 residues. The germline V gene encodes CDR1 LNHDA and CDR2 SQIVND (reference sequence). In DNA, the CDR3 is TGTGCCAGTAGTATTGGACCCCTAGAGAACAATGAGCAGTTCTTC. It codes for CASSIGPLENNEQFF.

The chain employs TRBV28 and TRBJ2-7, with 10 nucleotides matching TRBD1. Germline V gives CDR1 MDHEN, CDR2 SYDVKM. The CDR3 covers 13 residues. The ends lost 7 bases at V and 7 bases at J; junction bases unmatched: 7. The CDR3 region is CASTLTGGREQYF. CDR3 coding DNA: TGTGCCAGCACCCTGACAGGGGGCAGGGAGCAGTACTTC.